These T cell receptor beta chains were read from a single sample in a study of blood T cell repertoires in COVID-19. Clones were sequenced by immunoSEQ multiplex PCR, and TCRdb holds only the in-frame ones, with some missing. The repertoire holds 75,000 to 95,000 clones, with 90% to 95% as singletons. Sequencing was done on a sample of peripheral blood. The receptor source for this set is a man in his sixties with acute or convalescent COVID-19. Both conserved end residues are part of each CDR3. The D gene is left open where the match is weak. Size tells how often a clone was seen (once, few, many) or the class of an expanded clone, and some rows leave it out.

d_call	clone_size	j_call	v_call	cdr3_nt	cdr3_aa
TRBD1	few	TRBJ1-5	TRBV19	TGTGCCAGTAGTCGGACAGGGTCTATCAATCAGCCCCAGCATTTT	CASSRTGSINQPQHF
-	-	TRBJ1-5	TRBV6-5	TGTGCCAGCAGTTACAGTGTACAGGGAAATCAGCCCCAGCATTTT	CASSYSVQGNQPQHF
TRBD2	-	TRBJ2-3	TRBV7-2	TGTGCCAGCAGCTCCGTCCTAGCGGGAGGGATCAGCGCAGATACGCAGTATTTT	CASSSVLAGGISADTQYF
-	-	TRBJ2-2	TRBV11-2	TGTGCCAGCAGCCCAGGACTGTACACCGGGGAGCTGTTTTTT	CASSPGLYTGELFF
TRBD1	-	TRBJ1-2	TRBV9	TGTGCCAGCAGGGGAGGACAGGGCCTTTTTGGCTACACCTTC	CASRGGQGLFGYTF
TRBD2	-	TRBJ2-7	TRBV11-2	TGTGCCAGCAGCTTAGTTGGGACTAGCATGTCCTACGAGCAGTACTTC	CASSLVGTSMSYEQYF
-	once	TRBJ2-7	TRBV6-6	TGTGCCAGCAGTTCAATCGACAGGACCTCCTACGAGCAGTACTTC	CASSSIDRTSYEQYF
TRBD1	-	TRBJ2-3	TRBV4-1	TGCGCCAGCAGCCAAGAAGGGGGGGCTCAGGGGACAGGGGCCACAGATACGCAGTATTTT	CASSQEGGAQGTGATDTQYF
TRBD2	-	TRBJ2-5	TRBV5-6	TGTGCCAGCAGCTTCCTAGCGGGAGGGAAGGAGACCCAGTACTTC	CASSFLAGGKETQYF
-	-	TRBJ2-5	TRBV27	TGTGCCAGCAGTTTAACCCAGGGTAGCGGAAAGACCCAGTACTTC	CASSLTQGSGKTQYF
-	-	TRBJ1-5	TRBV2	TGTGCCAGCAGTGTGGAGGGGGGAGGGGGAGGACAGCCCCAGCATTTT	CASSVEGGGGGQPQHF
-	-	TRBJ1-5	TRBV27	TGTGCCAGCAGTTTGAAGACAGGACTGGGTCAGCCCCAGCATTTT	CASSLKTGLGQPQHF
-	-	TRBJ1-4	TRBV28	TGTGCCAGCAGTTTATTGGGGCTTAATGAAAAACTGTTTTTT	CASSLLGLNEKLFF
-	-	TRBJ1-2	TRBV19	TGTGCCAGCCGCGAACAGGGCCGCTATGGCTACACCTTC	CASREQGRYGYTF
TRBD2	-	TRBJ2-3	TRBV11-2	TGTGCCAGCAGCTTAGGGGTTAGCGGGTCCTGGGGAGATACGCAGTATTTT	CASSLGVSGSWGDTQYF
-	-	TRBJ1-2	TRBV10-3	TGTGCCACTCAACAGGGCCCAGCTAACTATGGCTACACCTTC	CATQQGPANYGYTF
-	once	TRBJ2-5	TRBV3-1/TRBV3-2	TGTGCCAGCAGCCAAGAGGTACTAGCTCGCGGTCCTGGAGAGACCCAGTACTTC	CASSQEVLARGPGETQYF
-	-	TRBJ2-5	TRBV4-2	TGTGCCAGCAGCCCATGGGGGGGGGCGGGGACCCAGTACTTC	CASSPWGGAGTQYF
TRBD2	-	TRBJ2-7	TRBV5-4	TGTGCCAGCAGCCCGGGACTAGCGGGAGGGCAGTACTTC	CASSPGLAGGQYF
-	-	TRBJ2-7	TRBV9	TGTGCCAGCAGCGTAACACCAGGTTCCTACGAGCAGTACTTC	CASSVTPGSYEQYF
TRBD1	-	TRBJ2-7	TRBV5-4	TGTGCCAGCAGCCTACGGGGACAGGGGGTTTTCCACGAGCAGTACTTC	CASSLRGQGVFHEQYF
TRBD2	-	TRBJ2-7	TRBV7-3	TGTGCCAGCAGCTCCGAGCCAACTAGCGGCCAAGTCTTCTTC	CASSSEPTSGQVFF
-	-	TRBJ1-5	TRBV6-2/TRBV6-3	TGTGCCAGCAGTTACTGGCAAACAAGCAATCAGCCCCAGCATTTT	CASSYWQTSNQPQHF
TRBD2	-	TRBJ2-1	TRBV11-2	TGTGCCAGCAGCCTCCCGGCTAGCGGGGGAAATGAGCAGTTCTTC	CASSLPASGGNEQFF
-	-	TRBJ1-1	TRBV11-3	TGTGCCAGCAGCAAGGGTGAAGGGAGGGATGAAGCTTTCTTT	CASSKGEGRDEAFF
-	once	TRBJ2-7	TRBV18	TGTGCCAGCTCACCTCAGCGGACTCAGCGGGCCCCCTACGAGCAGTACTTC	CASSPQRTQRAPYEQYF
-	-	TRBJ2-5	TRBV30	TGTGCCTGGAGCGCGGAGACCCAGTACTTC	CAWSAETQYF
TRBD1	-	TRBJ1-1	TRBV2	TGTGCCAGCAGGGGGGACAGCGGGGGAGACACTGAAGCTTTCTTT	CASRGDSGGDTEAFF
-	-	TRBJ1-5	TRBV29-1	TGCAGCGTTAATACAGGGTCCGACAATCAGCCCCAGCATTTT	CSVNTGSDNQPQHF
-	-	TRBJ1-5	TRBV20-1	TGCAGTGCTAGAGACCAACAGCCCCAGCATTTT	CSARDQQPQHF
TRBD1	-	TRBJ2-6	TRBV5-1	TGCGCCAGCAGCCTCGTGGGACAGGCTGTCTCTGGGGCCAACGTCCTGACTTTC	CASSLVGQAVSGANVLTF
-	-	TRBJ1-5	TRBV2	TGTGCCAGCAGTGTAGGCCGAGGGAATCAGCCCCAGCATTTT	CASSVGRGNQPQHF
TRBD1	-	TRBJ1-2	TRBV29-1	TGCAGCGTTGAAGCCCCCAGACAGGGGGCTGCTAACTATGGCTACACCTTC	CSVEAPRQGAANYGYTF
-	-	TRBJ1-3	TRBV19	TGTGCCAGTAGTAGGGCTATTGAAGGTTCACTTGTCTCTGGAAACACCATATATTTT	CASSRAIEGSLVSGNTIYF
TRBD1	-	TRBJ2-7	TRBV11-2	TGTGCCAGCAGCTCTATGGGACAGGGGTACGAGCAGTACTTC	CASSSMGQGYEQYF
-	-	TRBJ2-3	TRBV30	TGTGCCTGGAGGCAGGGATGGGATACGCAGTATTTT	CAWRQGWDTQYF
-	-	TRBJ1-4	TRBV15	TGTGCCACCAGCAGAGAGGGGCTCCTGCTCGCAACTAATGAAAAACTGTTTTTT	CATSREGLLLATNEKLFF
TRBD1	-	TRBJ1-5	TRBV19	TGTGCCAGTAGGCCGGGACAGTCAAATCAGCCCCAGCATTTT	CASRPGQSNQPQHF
TRBD1	-	TRBJ1-6	TRBV19	TGTGCCAGTAGTCTGGGACAGGGGGCTTCACCCCTCCACTTT	CASSLGQGASPLHF
-	few	TRBJ1-1	TRBV2	TGTGCCAGCAGCGCCTTGGCTTATGAAGCTTTCTTT	CASSALAYEAFF
TRBD1	-	TRBJ2-3	TRBV27	TGTGCCAGCAGTTCCGACAGGGCCCTCAACCTCGACACAGATACGCAGTATTTT	CASSSDRALNLDTDTQYF
TRBD2	-	TRBJ2-1	TRBV14	TGTGCCAGCAGGCCACTAGCGGGATCCTACAATGAGCAGTTCTTC	CASRPLAGSYNEQFF
-	-	TRBJ1-5	TRBV5-5	TGTGCCCCCTCCGGGGGAGACAGCAGCAATCAGCCCCAGCATTTT	CAPSGGDSSNQPQHF
TRBD2	-	TRBJ2-7	TRBV5-1	TGCGCCAGCAGCCCCGGGTCTAGCGGGAGCCCCTACGAGCAGTACTTC	CASSPGSSGSPYEQYF
-	once	TRBJ2-3	TRBV5-1	TGCGCCAGCAGTCCGGGGCCGGGACTGGAAACAGATACGCAGTATTTT	CASSPGPGLETDTQYF
TRBD2	-	TRBJ2-1	TRBV2	TGTGCCAGCAGATTAGCGGGAGACTGGAATGAGCAGTTCTTC	CASRLAGDWNEQFF
-	-	TRBJ2-3	TRBV5-5	TGTGCCAGCAGCGGGGAGGCAGATACGCAGTATTTT	CASSGEADTQYF
-	-	TRBJ1-5	TRBV7-9	TGTGCCAGCAGCTCAGGGGTCTGGAATCAGCCCCAGCATTTT	CASSSGVWNQPQHF
-	-	TRBJ2-5	TRBV7-2	TGTGCCAGCAGCTTACAAGGGTCAGGGGGGGAGACCCAGTACTTC	CASSLQGSGGETQYF
-	-	TRBJ1-2	TRBV7-9	TGTGCCAGCAGCTCTCGAGTACTACACCCATACAACTATGGCTACACCTTC	CASSSRVLHPYNYGYTF
-	-	TRBJ2-7	TRBV5-4	TGTGCCAGCAGCTTGGACGGTCTTACCTCCTACGAGCAGTACTTC	CASSLDGLTSYEQYF
TRBD2	-	TRBJ2-1	TRBV7-9	TGTGCCAGCAGCTTGTCTAGCGGGAGATACAATGAGCAGTTCTTC	CASSLSSGRYNEQFF